These T cell receptor beta chains were read from a single sample in a study of OX40 agonist ivuxolimab in advanced cancers. Assay used: immunoSEQ multiplex PCR; TCRdb lists only in-frame clones, some missing. Among 80,000 to 100,000 clones listed, about nine tenths were seen once. The specimen comprised CD4+ or CD8+ T cells sorted from blood, sampled in a trial of the OX40 agonist ivuxolimab. The source is an adult with an advanced solid tumor such as melanoma, head and neck, liver or kidney cancer. Both conserved end residues are part of each CDR3. The order of the fields is J gene, V gene, CDR3 protein.

j_call: TRBJ2-2
v_call: TRBV11-3
cdr3_aa: CASSLKSGGNTGELFF

j_call: TRBJ1-2
v_call: TRBV13
cdr3_aa: CASSPSRAGPNYGYTF

j_call: TRBJ2-5
v_call: TRBV29-1
cdr3_aa: CSVGGTSGGPEETQYF

j_call: TRBJ1-2
v_call: TRBV5-4
cdr3_aa: CASSLGTGGYTF

j_call: TRBJ2-5
v_call: TRBV20-1
cdr3_aa: CSAPSVETQYF

j_call: TRBJ2-4
v_call: TRBV19
cdr3_aa: CASSPPGLAKNIQYF

j_call: TRBJ1-1
v_call: TRBV6-5
cdr3_aa: CASTRGGRTEAFF

j_call: TRBJ2-2
v_call: TRBV5-1
cdr3_aa: CASGTSGDVGELFF

j_call: TRBJ2-7
v_call: TRBV30
cdr3_aa: CAWSVRGEQYF

j_call: TRBJ1-1
v_call: TRBV6-5
cdr3_aa: CASSFTPPGGTEAFF

j_call: TRBJ2-7
v_call: TRBV7-2
cdr3_aa: CASSLFRSGEQYF

j_call: TRBJ1-6
v_call: TRBV30
cdr3_aa: CAWSVDRVDSPLHF

j_call: TRBJ2-1
v_call: TRBV5-5
cdr3_aa: CASSLGWGQGADWQFF

j_call: TRBJ2-3
v_call: TRBV11-3
cdr3_aa: CASSAGQATDTQYF

j_call: TRBJ1-2
v_call: TRBV5-4
cdr3_aa: CASSLRQGSPYGYTF

j_call: TRBJ1-3
v_call: TRBV2
cdr3_aa: CASSGQGGGNTIYF

j_call: TRBJ2-1
v_call: TRBV15
cdr3_aa: CATSRDYGEEQFF

j_call: TRBJ2-3
v_call: TRBV6-6
cdr3_aa: CASTQGASTDTQYF

j_call: TRBJ2-7
v_call: TRBV6-6
cdr3_aa: CASSPRSYYEQYF

j_call: TRBJ2-3
v_call: TRBV7-2
cdr3_aa: CASSRRLMRVNTQYF

j_call: TRBJ1-1
v_call: TRBV7-9
cdr3_aa: CASSLLQVNTEAFF

j_call: TRBJ1-6
v_call: TRBV2
cdr3_aa: CASSPDRGYNSPLHF

j_call: TRBJ2-7
v_call: TRBV5-8
cdr3_aa: CASSSPPGTDISYEQYF

j_call: TRBJ1-6
v_call: TRBV6-5
cdr3_aa: CATVRGQGGSPLHF

j_call: TRBJ2-7
v_call: TRBV2
cdr3_aa: CASTLDGGPYEQYF

j_call: TRBJ1-1
v_call: TRBV7-8
cdr3_aa: CASSLVFGQGGTEAFF

j_call: TRBJ1-1
v_call: TRBV19
cdr3_aa: CASRYGLGGAGTEAFF

j_call: TRBJ2-5
v_call: TRBV25-1
cdr3_aa: CASSPDLWEETQYF

j_call: TRBJ1-5
v_call: TRBV7-2
cdr3_aa: CASSSTGESNQPQHF

j_call: TRBJ2-5
v_call: TRBV5-1
cdr3_aa: CASSLGQGGETQYF

j_call: TRBJ2-5
v_call: TRBV7-2
cdr3_aa: CASSLEQAGWETQYF

j_call: TRBJ2-7
v_call: TRBV15
cdr3_aa: CATSRETFRNSYEQYF

j_call: TRBJ1-4
v_call: TRBV7-2
cdr3_aa: CASSLAWDSEKLFF

j_call: TRBJ1-5
v_call: TRBV6-5
cdr3_aa: CASGPYGNQPQHF

j_call: TRBJ2-4
v_call: TRBV5-4
cdr3_aa: CASSLQGAKNIQYF

j_call: TRBJ2-3
v_call: TRBV5-4
cdr3_aa: CASSLDSSLRRADTQYF

j_call: TRBJ2-7
v_call: TRBV7-2
cdr3_aa: CASAGPGRPSYEQYF

j_call: TRBJ2-7
v_call: TRBV19
cdr3_aa: CASSIDRTYEQYF

j_call: TRBJ2-1
v_call: TRBV5-1
cdr3_aa: CASSLAPPGGTYNEQFF

j_call: TRBJ2-5
v_call: TRBV7-9
cdr3_aa: CASSLGGKETQYF

j_call: TRBJ1-1
v_call: TRBV19
cdr3_aa: CASRVDTVNTEAFF

j_call: TRBJ2-2
v_call: TRBV6-1
cdr3_aa: CASMVPMGAGELFF

j_call: TRBJ2-7
v_call: TRBV5-4
cdr3_aa: CASSWGGGTSSYEQYF

j_call: TRBJ2-5
v_call: TRBV15
cdr3_aa: CATSRGGDGAKETQYF

j_call: TRBJ2-7
v_call: TRBV7-9
cdr3_aa: CASSLASTFGGGRFEQYF

j_call: TRBJ2-7
v_call: TRBV9
cdr3_aa: CASSVAQQGGGEQYF

j_call: TRBJ2-4
v_call: TRBV5-1
cdr3_aa: CASSLGPQADIQYF

j_call: TRBJ1-2
v_call: TRBV5-1
cdr3_aa: CASSLQGNYGYTF

j_call: TRBJ1-1
v_call: TRBV9
cdr3_aa: CASSIGDGTEAFF

j_call: TRBJ1-5
v_call: TRBV19
cdr3_aa: CASSMWDTSNQPQHF

j_call: TRBJ1-1
v_call: TRBV27
cdr3_aa: CASSPWTGVTEAFF

j_call: TRBJ2-2
v_call: TRBV27
cdr3_aa: CASSLSRGALNTGELFF

j_call: TRBJ1-3
v_call: TRBV19
cdr3_aa: CASSIGQTFSGNTIYF

j_call: TRBJ2-3
v_call: TRBV25-1
cdr3_aa: CASSERRLAGAATDTQYF

j_call: TRBJ1-6
v_call: TRBV2
cdr3_aa: CASRTGGPGSPLHF

j_call: TRBJ1-5
v_call: TRBV19
cdr3_aa: CASQLGQAASNQPQHF

j_call: TRBJ1-6
v_call: TRBV28
cdr3_aa: CASTQQGGNSPLHF

j_call: TRBJ2-2
v_call: TRBV5-1
cdr3_aa: CASSLLRGPNTGELFF

j_call: TRBJ1-1
v_call: TRBV29-1
cdr3_aa: CSVATGAAEAFF